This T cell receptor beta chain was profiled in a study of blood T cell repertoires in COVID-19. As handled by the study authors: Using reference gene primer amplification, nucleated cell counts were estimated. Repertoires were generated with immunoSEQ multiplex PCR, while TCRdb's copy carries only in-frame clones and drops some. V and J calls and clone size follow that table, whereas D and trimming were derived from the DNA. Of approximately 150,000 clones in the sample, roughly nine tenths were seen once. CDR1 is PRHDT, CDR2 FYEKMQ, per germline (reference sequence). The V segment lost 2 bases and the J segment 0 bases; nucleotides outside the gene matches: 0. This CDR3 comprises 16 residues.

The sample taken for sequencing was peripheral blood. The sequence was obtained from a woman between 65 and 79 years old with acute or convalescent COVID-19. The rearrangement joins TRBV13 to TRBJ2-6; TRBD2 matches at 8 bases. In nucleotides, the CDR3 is TGTGCCAGCAGCTTACGGGGGGGCTCTGGGGCCAACGTCCTGACTTTC. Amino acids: CASSLRGGSGANVLTF. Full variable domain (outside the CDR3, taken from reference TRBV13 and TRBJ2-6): AAGVIQSPRHLIKEKRETATLKCYPIPRHDTVYWYQQGPGQDPQFLISFYEKMQSDKGSIPDRFSAQQFSDYHSELNMSSLELGDSALYFCASSLRGGSGANVLTFGAGSRLTVL.